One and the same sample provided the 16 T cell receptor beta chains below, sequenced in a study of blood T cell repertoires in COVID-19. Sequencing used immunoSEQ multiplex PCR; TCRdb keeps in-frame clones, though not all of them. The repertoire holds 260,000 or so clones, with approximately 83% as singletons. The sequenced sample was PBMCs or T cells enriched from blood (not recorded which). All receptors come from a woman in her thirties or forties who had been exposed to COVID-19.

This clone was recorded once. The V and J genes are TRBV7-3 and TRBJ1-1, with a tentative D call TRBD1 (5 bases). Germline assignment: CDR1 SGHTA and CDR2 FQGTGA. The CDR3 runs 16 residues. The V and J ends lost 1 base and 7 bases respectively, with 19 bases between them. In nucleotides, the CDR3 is TGTGCCAGCAGCTTAAGGGCGCCTATGGACACTGTTGAAGCTTTCTTT. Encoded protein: CASSLRAPMDTVEAFF.

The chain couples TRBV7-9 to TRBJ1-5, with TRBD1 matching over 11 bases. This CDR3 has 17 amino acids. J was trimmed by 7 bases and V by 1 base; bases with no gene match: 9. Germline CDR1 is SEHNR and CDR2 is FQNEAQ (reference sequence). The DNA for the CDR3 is TGTGCCAGCAGCTTAGATGGAGGACAGGGGGCGGGGCAGCCCCAGCATTTT. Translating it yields CASSLDGGQGAGQPQHF.

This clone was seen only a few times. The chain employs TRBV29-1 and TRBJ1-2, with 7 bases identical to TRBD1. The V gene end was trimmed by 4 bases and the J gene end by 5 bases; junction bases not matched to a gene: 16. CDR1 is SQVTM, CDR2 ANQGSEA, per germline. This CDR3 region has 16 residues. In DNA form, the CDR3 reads TGCAGCGTTGTAGGGGGCCGGTTTACGGATGGGTATGGCTACACCTTC. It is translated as CSVVGGRFTDGYGYTF. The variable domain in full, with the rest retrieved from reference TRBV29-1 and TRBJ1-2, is SAVISQKPSRDICQRGTSLTIQCQVDSQVTMMFWYRQQPGQSLTLIATANQGSEATYESGFVIDKFPISRPNLTFSTLTVSNMSPEDSSIYLCSVVGGRFTDGYGYTFGSGTRLTVV.

The CDR3: CASSQQRVQWGNTEAFF. The CDR3, as DNA: TGTGCCAGCAGCCAGCAGAGGGTCCAATGGGGGAACACTGAAGCTTTCTTT. V gene TRBV3-1 (or the pseudogene TRBV3-2) combines with J gene TRBJ1-1; D is unclear. CDR1 and CDR2 (germline): LGHDT, YNNKEL (reference sequence). Between the trimmed V and J ends, which lost 3 bases and 1 base, there was a span of 18 bases. There are 17 residues in the CDR3.

CDR3 loop: CASSISLAGYTGELFF. CDR3 in DNA: TGTGCCAGTAGTATATCCCTAGCGGGCTACACCGGGGAGCTGTTTTTT. V and J are TRBV19 and TRBJ2-2, with 8 positions matching TRBD2. Germline V gives CDR1 LNHDA, CDR2 SQIVND (reference sequence). V lost 2 bases, J lost 3 bases, and 5 bases stayed unmatched. This CDR3 has 16 amino acids. The variable domain in full, with the rest retrieved from reference TRBV19 and TRBJ2-2, is DGGITQSPKYLFRKEGQNVTLSCEQNLNHDAMYWYRQDPGQGLRLIYYSQIVNDFQKGDIAEGYSVSREKKESFPLTVTSAQKNPTAFYLCASSISLAGYTGELFFGEGSRLTVL.

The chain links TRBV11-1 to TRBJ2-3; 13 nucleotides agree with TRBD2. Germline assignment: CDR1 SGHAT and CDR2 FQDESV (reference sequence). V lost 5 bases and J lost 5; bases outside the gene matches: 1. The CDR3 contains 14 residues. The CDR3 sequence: CASSRTSGGDTQYF. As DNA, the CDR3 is TGTGCCAGCAGCCGGACTAGCGGGGGAGATACGCAGTATTTT.

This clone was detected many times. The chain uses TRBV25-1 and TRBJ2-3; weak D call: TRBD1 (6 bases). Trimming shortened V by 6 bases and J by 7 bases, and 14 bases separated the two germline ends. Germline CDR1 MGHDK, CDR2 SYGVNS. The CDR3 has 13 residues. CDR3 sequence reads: CASSTGIGNTQYF. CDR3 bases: TGTGCCAGCAGCACAGGGATAGGAAATACGCAGTATTTT.

The CDR3 here is CASSLGQGAGETQYF. The CDR3 bases are TGTGCCAGCAGCTTAGGTCAGGGGGCTGGAGAGACCCAGTACTTC. The chain has TRBV11-3 and TRBJ2-5; 8 nucleotides agree with TRBD1. Germline CDR1 reads SGHNT; CDR2 reads YENEEA. Losses at the gene ends were 1 base for V and 4 bases for J; bases not matched to a gene: 5. This CDR3 comprises 15 residues.

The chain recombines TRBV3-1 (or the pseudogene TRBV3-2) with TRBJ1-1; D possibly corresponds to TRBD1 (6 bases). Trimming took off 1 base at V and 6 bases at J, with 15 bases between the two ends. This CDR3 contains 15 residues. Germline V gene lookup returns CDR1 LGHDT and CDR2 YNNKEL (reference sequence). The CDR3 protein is CASSQGGGGLAEAFF. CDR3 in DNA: TGTGCCAGCAGCCAAGGAGGCGGGGGGCTCGCTGAAGCTTTCTTT.

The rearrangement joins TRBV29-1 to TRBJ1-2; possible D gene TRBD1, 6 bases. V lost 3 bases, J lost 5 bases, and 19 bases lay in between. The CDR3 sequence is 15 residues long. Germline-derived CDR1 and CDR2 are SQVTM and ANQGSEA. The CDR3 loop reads CSVEGDTSSRYGYTF. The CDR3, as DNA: TGCAGCGTTGAGGGGGACACTTCTTCTAGGTATGGCTACACCTTC.

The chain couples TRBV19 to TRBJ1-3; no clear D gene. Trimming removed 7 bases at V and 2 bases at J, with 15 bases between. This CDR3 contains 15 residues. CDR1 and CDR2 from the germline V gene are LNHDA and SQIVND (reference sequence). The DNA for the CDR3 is TGTGCCAGTACCTCAGGAGGCCTTCCTGGAAACACCATATATTTT. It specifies CASTSGGLPGNTIYF.

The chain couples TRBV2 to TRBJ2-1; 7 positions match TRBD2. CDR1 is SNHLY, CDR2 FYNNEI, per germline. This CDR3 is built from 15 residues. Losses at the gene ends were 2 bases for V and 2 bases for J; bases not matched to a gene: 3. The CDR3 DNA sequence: TGTGCCAGCAGTGAATTTGGGGGGGCCTACAATGAGCAGTTCTTC. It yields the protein CASSEFGGAYNEQFF. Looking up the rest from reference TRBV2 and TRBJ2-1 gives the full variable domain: EPEVTQTPSHQVTQMGQEVILRCVPISNHLYFYWYRQILGQKVEFLVSFYNNEISEKSEIFDDQFSVERPDGSNFTLKIRSTKLEDSAMYFCASSEFGGAYNEQFFGPGTRLTVL.

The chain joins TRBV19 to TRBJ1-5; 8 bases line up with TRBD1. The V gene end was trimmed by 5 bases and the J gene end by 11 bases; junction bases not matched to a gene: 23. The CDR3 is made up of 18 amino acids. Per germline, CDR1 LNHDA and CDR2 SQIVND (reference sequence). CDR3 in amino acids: CASSYGWSSTGALEAQHF. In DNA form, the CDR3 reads TGTGCCAGTAGTTATGGGTGGTCCTCGACAGGGGCCCTCGAAGCCCAGCATTTT. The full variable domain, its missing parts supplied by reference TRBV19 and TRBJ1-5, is DGGITQSPKYLFRKEGQNVTLSCEQNLNHDAMYWYRQDPGQGLRLIYYSQIVNDFQKGDIAEGYSVSREKKESFPLTVTSAQKNPTAFYLCASSYGWSSTGALEAQHFGDGTRLSIL.

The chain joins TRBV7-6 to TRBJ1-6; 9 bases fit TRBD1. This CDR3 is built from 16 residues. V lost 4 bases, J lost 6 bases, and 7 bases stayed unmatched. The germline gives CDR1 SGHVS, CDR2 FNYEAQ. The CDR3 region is CASSSFNRGRNSPLHF. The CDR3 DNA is TGTGCCAGCAGCTCGTTTAACAGGGGGCGTAATTCACCCCTCCACTTT.

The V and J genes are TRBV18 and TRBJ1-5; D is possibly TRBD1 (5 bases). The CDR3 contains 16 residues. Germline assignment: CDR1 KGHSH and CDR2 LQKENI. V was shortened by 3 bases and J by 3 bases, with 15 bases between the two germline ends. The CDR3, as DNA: TGTGCCAGCTCACCCCAGCCGGGGGGGGACAATCAGCCCCAGCATTTT. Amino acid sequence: CASSPQPGGDNQPQHF.

In nucleotides, the CDR3 is TGTGCCTGGAGTATTTCTCGAGCCAAAAACATTCAGTACTTC. It specifies CAWSISRAKNIQYF. The genes are TRBV30 and TRBJ2-4, with D uncertain. CDR3 length: 14 amino acids. Per the germline V gene, CDR1 is GTSNPN and CDR2 is SVGIG (reference sequence). V dropped 2 bases and J dropped 0 bases, with 8 bases sitting between them.